These 30 T cell receptor beta chains came from one sample sequenced in a study of CD8 T cells in ankylosing spondylitis. TCRdb called the 5' RACE reads again in MiXCR, with one record for every CDR3 protein. The sample shows about 260,000 distinct CDR3 sequences, 15% to 20% of them seen only once. Sequenced: blood, either unsorted or a sorted T cell fraction (not recorded which). These receptors were taken from a male donor with ankylosing spondylitis or in good health (not recorded which).

The V gene is TRBV20-1, the J gene TRBJ2-5, with 7 positions matching TRBD1. The CDR3 sequence is 14 residues long. J gave up 2 bases and V 4 bases, and 7 bases lay outside the gene matches. The germline gives CDR1 DFQATT, CDR2 SNEGSKA (reference sequence). The CDR3 DNA reads TGCAGTGCTACAACCGGGACAGCGCAAGAGACCCAGTACTTC. Amino acids: CSATTGTAQETQYF.

This clonotype was observed at least ten times. This rearrangement joins TRBV5-1 to TRBJ1-1; D is possibly TRBD1 (5 bases). Trimming stripped 1 base from V and 6 bases from J, with 37 bases between. Germline V gives CDR1 SGHRS, CDR2 YFSETQ. The CDR3 has 22 residues. CDR3 sequence (DNA): TGCGCCAGCAGCTTGCCGAACCGCGAAGGACAAGGACTCTCCCTACGGTCGGCTGAAGCTTTCTTT. It codes for CASSLPNREGQGLSLRSAEAFF.

Turning to this clonotype: This may arise from a read error, as a much more abundant clone is one base away. V gene TRBV24-1 combines with J gene TRBJ2-3; the D is unclear. Germline-derived CDR1 and CDR2 are KGHDR and SFDVKD. The CDR3 spans 14 residues. The V end lost 3 bases, the J end lost 0 bases, and 6 bases lay between the germline ends. CDR3 region: CATSDPRSTDTQYF. Here the CDR3 DNA reads TGTGCCACCAGTGATCCCAGAAGCACAGATACGCAGTATTTT.

This clonotype was seen only a few times. The chain recombines TRBV9 with TRBJ2-5, with unresolved D. Trimming took 1 base from V and 1 from J, leaving 11 bases between them. CDR1 and CDR2 (germline): SGDLS, YYNGEE. This CDR3 region has 15 residues. The DNA of the CDR3 is TGTGCCAGCAGCGTATCACCAAGCCTCCAAGAGACCCAGTACTTC. This encodes CASSVSPSLQETQYF.

This clonotype turned up a few times. This sequence joins TRBV5-1 and TRBJ2-5; 7 positions match TRBD2. V lost 0 bases, J lost 3 bases, and 11 bases stayed unmatched. The CDR3 contains 17 residues. Looked up from germline, CDR1 is SGHRS and CDR2 is YFSETQ. The CDR3 DNA sequence: TGCGCCAGCAGCTTGGCCGTGCTAGCGGCAGTAGAAGAGACCCAGTACTTC. Encoded protein: CASSLAVLAAVEETQYF.

The chain couples TRBV9 to TRBJ2-5; D is perhaps TRBD2 (6 bases). V dropped 0 bases and J dropped 4 bases, with 7 bases sitting between them. Germline CDR1 reads SGDLS; CDR2 reads YYNGEE. This CDR3 contains 13 residues. The CDR3 loop is CASSVDSGETQYF. The CDR3, as DNA: TGTGCCAGCAGCGTAGATAGCGGAGAGACCCAGTACTTC. Complete variable domain (other parts from reference TRBV9 and TRBJ2-5): DSGVTQTPKHLITATGQRVTLRCSPRSGDLSVYWYQQSLDQGLQFLIQYYNGEERAKGNILERFSAQQFPDLHSELNLSSLELGDSALYFCASSVDSGETQYFGPGTRLLVL.

This clonotype was found a few times. The V and J genes are TRBV6-5 and TRBJ1-4; tentative D call: TRBD1 (6 bases). Germline V lookup: CDR1 MNHEY, CDR2 SVGAGI. Deletions cut 2 bases from V and 8 bases from J, with 12 bases between. The CDR3 runs to 14 residues. CDR3: CASSYKGGGEKLFF. In DNA, the CDR3 is TGTGCCAGCAGTTACAAGGGGGGTGGCGAAAAACTGTTTTTT.

V usage is TRBV12-3 or TRBV12-4 and J usage is TRBJ1-1, with D unclear. V lost 5 bases to trimming and J lost 1 base, with 14 bases between them. CDR3 size: 15 residues. The CDR3 loop is CASSPWAAPNTEAFF. The CDR3 nucleotides are TGTGCCAGCAGTCCCTGGGCAGCTCCGAACACTGAAGCTTTCTTT.

This clonotype was counted at least ten times. CDR3 protein: CASSLETRGEQFF. Written as DNA, the CDR3 is TGCGCCAGCAGCTTGGAAACCAGGGGTGAGCAGTTCTTC. The rearrangement joins TRBV5-1 to TRBJ2-1, with a tentative D call TRBD1 (6 bases). This CDR3 is 13 amino acids long. Germline V gene lookup returns CDR1 SGHRS and CDR2 YFSETQ. Trimming removed 0 bases at V and 9 bases at J, with 10 bases between.

The rearrangement links TRBV18 to TRBJ2-4, with 7 bases identical to TRBD1. The CDR3 is 13 residues long. The ends lost 2 bases at V and 7 bases at J; junction bases unmatched: 2. Germline V gene sequence: CDR1 KGHSH, CDR2 LQKENI. CDR3 sequence (DNA): TGTGCCAGCTCACCAGAGACAGGGAACATTCAGTACTTC. Translating gives CASSPETGNIQYF.

This clonotype has just a few counts. The CDR3 loop is CASSFWGSMATDTQYF. DNA for the CDR3: TGTGCCAGCAGTTTTTGGGGCTCGATGGCCACAGATACGCAGTATTTT. The V gene is TRBV12-3 or TRBV12-4, the J gene TRBJ2-3; D might be TRBD1 (5 bases). Trimming cost V 3 bases and J 2 bases, with 15 bases left between them. The CDR3 extends over 16 amino acids.

Ten or more counts support this clonotype. This chain joins TRBV20-1 and TRBJ2-2, with 8 bases matching TRBD1. The V gene's germline CDR1 is DFQATT and CDR2 SNEGSKA (reference sequence). The ends lost 6 bases at V and 7 bases at J; junction bases unmatched: 7. This CDR3 spans 13 amino acids. CDR3 coding DNA: TGCAGTGCAAGGACAGGGAAGAACGGGGAGCTGTTTTTT. Encoded protein: CSARTGKNGELFF.

Comment on this clonotype: One junction end does not reproduce the germline sequence, and a read error may be involved. The chain links TRBV20-1 to TRBJ2-1; 16 bases fit TRBD2. The CDR3 is made up of 17 amino acids. Germline V gene sequence: CDR1 DFQATT, CDR2 SNEGSKA (reference sequence). This chain's CDR3 is CCASGGTSGRAENEQFF. In DNA, the CDR3 is TGCTGTGCTAGTGGAGGGACTAGCGGGAGGGCCGAGAATGAGCAGTTCTTC.

The chain uses TRBV28 and TRBJ2-7; no clear D. The CDR3 has 11 residues. V lost 9 bases and J 0 bases, leaving 6 bases between the germline ends. CDR1 is MDHEN and CDR2 is SYDVKM in the germline V gene. The CDR3 region has the DNA TGTGCCAGTCATAACTCCTACGAGCAGTACGTC. Its translation: CASHNSYEQYV.

The V gene is TRBV5-1, the J gene TRBJ1-1; perhaps TRBD1 as D (6 bases). CDR3 size: 16 residues. V dropped 0 bases and J dropped 1 base, with 13 bases sitting between them. CDR1 is SGHRS and CDR2 is YFSETQ in the germline V gene. The CDR3 coding sequence is TGCGCCAGCAGCTTGGTGGGGGGGCTCGGGAACACTGAAGCTTTCTTT. The encoded protein is CASSLVGGLGNTEAFF.

This clonotype was seen a handful of times. V is TRBV5-1 and J is TRBJ2-1, with 10 bases identical to TRBD2. Germline V gene data show CDR1 as SGHRS and CDR2 as YFSETQ. The V segment lost 2 bases and the J segment 2 bases; nucleotides outside the gene matches: 4. This CDR3 spans 16 amino acids. The CDR3 nucleotides read TGCGCCAGCAGCTTCCAGCGGGGGGGAACCTACAATGAGCAGTTCTTC. This gives the protein CASSFQRGGTYNEQFF.

This clonotype has only a few counts. The rearrangement joins TRBV6-1 to TRBJ2-5; the match to TRBD1 covers 8 bases. This CDR3 is built from 14 residues. The germline CDR1 and CDR2 sequences are MNHNS and SASEGT. The junction had 10 bases not matched to a gene; V was cut back by 9 bases and J by 4 bases. The CDR3 loop is CASSGGAARETQYF. The DNA for the CDR3 is TGTGCCAGTTCAGGGGGCGCGGCGAGAGAGACCCAGTACTTC.

This clonotype was detected a few times. This rearrangement joins TRBV5-1 to TRBJ2-5; D call uncertain. Germline V gives CDR1 SGHRS, CDR2 YFSETQ. V lost 5 bases and J 1 base, leaving 9 bases between the germline ends. The CDR3 has 13 amino acids. CDR3: CASREGSQETQYF. In nucleotides, the CDR3 is TGCGCCAGCAGGGAAGGAAGCCAAGAGACCCAGTACTTC.

V usage is TRBV6-6 and J usage is TRBJ2-5; D call uncertain. V lost 2 bases and J lost 2, with 6 bases in between. CDR3 length equals 13 residues. Germline CDR1 is MNHNY and CDR2 is SVGAGI (reference sequence). For the CDR3, the DNA is TGTGCCAGCAGTTACCACACACAAGAGACCCAGTACTTC. Its translation is CASSYHTQETQYF.

This clonotype was detected a few times. This chain links TRBV15 with TRBJ1-6, with 7 bases lining up with TRBD1. J gave up 7 bases and V 1 base, and 4 bases lay outside the gene matches. Looked up from germline, CDR1 is LNHNV and CDR2 is YYDKDF (reference sequence). This CDR3 is built from 15 residues. The CDR3 bases are TGTGCCACCAGCAGAGGGGACAGCCAAAATTCACCCCTCCACTTT. Amino acid sequence: CATSRGDSQNSPLHF.

The V and J genes are TRBV28 and TRBJ1-6; possible D gene TRBD1, 5 bases. CDR3 length: 17 amino acids. The V end was cut by 5 bases, the J end by 0 bases, with 14 bases between. Germline CDR1 MDHEN, CDR2 SYDVKM. The CDR3 DNA reads TGTGCCAGCAGTCCGCCTCGGGGGAGCTCCTATAATTCACCCCTCCACTTT. Amino acids: CASSPPRGSSYNSPLHF.

The chain is built from TRBV29-1 and TRBJ2-5; possible D gene TRBD1, 5 bases. The V gene's germline CDR1 is SQVTM and CDR2 ANQGSEA. The CDR3 consists of 15 residues. The V end was cut by 0 bases, the J end by 2 bases, with 13 bases between. The CDR3 region is CSVEDLWTPQETQYF. The CDR3 bases are TGCAGCGTTGAAGATTTGTGGACACCACAAGAGACCCAGTACTTC. The whole variable domain, remainder taken from reference TRBV29-1 and TRBJ2-5, is SAVISQKPSRDICQRGTSLTIQCQVDSQVTMMFWYRQQPGQSLTLIATANQGSEATYESGFVIDKFPISRPNLTFSTLTVSNMSPEDSSIYLCSVEDLWTPQETQYFGPGTRLLVL.

This clonotype was observed a handful of times. The rearrangement uses TRBV11-2 and TRBJ2-7; no clear D. V was shortened by 3 bases and J by 2 bases, with 5 bases between the two germline ends. The CDR3 consists of 12 residues. Per germline, CDR1 SGHAT and CDR2 FQNNGV. The DNA for the CDR3 is TGTGCCAGCAGCTTTCGTACCTACGAGCAGTACGTC. This translates into CASSFRTYEQYV.

This clonotype was seen ten or more times. This rearrangement joins TRBV5-1 to TRBJ1-3; 9 nucleotides align to TRBD1. The CDR3 consists of 15 residues. The V and J ends lost 4 bases and 5 bases, in that order; junction bases with no gene match: 7. Germline loops: CDR1 SGHRS, CDR2 YFSETQ. The CDR3 coding sequence is TGCGCCAGCAGCGGGGGACAGGGATTCCGAAACACCATATATTTT. This codes for CASSGGQGFRNTIYF.

The chain is built from TRBV3-1 and TRBJ2-4; no reliable D call. The length of the CDR3 is 17 residues. Germline CDR1 reads LGHDT; CDR2 reads YNNKEL (reference sequence). Between the trimmed V and J ends, which lost 1 base and 0 bases, there was a span of 13 bases. CDR3 nucleotide sequence: TGTGCCAGCAGCCAAGTTGCCGGAAACTTAGCCAAAAACATTCAGTACTTC. Its translation: CASSQVAGNLAKNIQYF.

This clonotype showed up just a few times. The chain is built from TRBV6-5 and TRBJ2-2; 7 bases map to TRBD1. Germline assignment: CDR1 MNHEY and CDR2 SVGAGI. This CDR3 is 16 amino acids long. Trimming at V came to 3 bases and at J to 4 bases, leaving 8 bases not matched to a gene. The CDR3 DNA sequence: TGTGCCAGCAGTTATGCCCGAGCAGGGGGCACCGGGGAGCTGTTTTTT. Amino acid sequence: CASSYARAGGTGELFF.

The chain uses TRBV20-1 and TRBJ2-5; 7 bases map to TRBD2. The CDR3 length is 15 residues. The V and J ends lost 0 bases and 0 bases, in that order; junction bases with no gene match: 4. CDR1 is DFQATT, CDR2 SNEGSKA, per germline (reference sequence). CDR3 in DNA: TGCAGTGCTAGAGATGCACGGGGGGACCAAGAGACCCAGTACTTC. This gives the protein CSARDARGDQETQYF.

In DNA, the CDR3 is TGTGCCAGCAGTTACGGGCTAGCGGGGGCCACAGATACGCAGTATTTT. It encodes CASSYGLAGATDTQYF. The chain combines TRBV6-5 with TRBJ2-3; TRBD2 matches 10 bases. V was clipped by 2 bases and J by 2 bases; unmatched bases: 4. CDR3 length: 16 residues. Germline V gene data show CDR1 as MNHEY and CDR2 as SVGAGI.

This clonotype was seen at least ten times. As DNA, the CDR3 is TGTGCCAGCAGTTTCGGGCTAGCGGGAGGGCCAGATACGCAGTATTTT. Translating gives CASSFGLAGGPDTQYF. The chain couples TRBV6-5 to TRBJ2-3; the match to TRBD2 covers 12 bases. The junction had 6 bases not matched to a gene; V was cut back by 4 bases and J by 4 bases. CDR1 and CDR2 (germline): MNHEY, SVGAGI. There are 16 residues in the CDR3.

The chain recombines TRBV5-6 with TRBJ2-7, with 11 bases identical to TRBD1. V gave up 3 bases and J gave up 7 bases; unmatched junction bases: 6. Germline lookup yields CDR1 SGHDT and CDR2 YYEEEE. The CDR3 runs 14 residues. Here the CDR3 reads CASSSGQGALEQYV. CDR3 nucleotide sequence: TGTGCCAGCAGCTCCGGACAGGGGGCTCTAGAGCAGTACGTC.